The 18 T cell receptor beta chains reported below all come from one sample, sequenced in a study of shared clonotypes between healthy human individuals. Sequencing used immunoSEQ multiplex PCR; TCRdb keeps in-frame clones, though not all of them. The sample lists 2 million to 2.5 million clones, almost 96% seen once, with less than 0.15% in the top ten. The sample comprised naive CD4+ T cells sorted from blood. Subset described: CD45RA+ positively selected. These receptors all stem from a man between 18 and 29 years old in good health.

The rearrangement joins TRBV7-9 to TRBJ2-2, with TRBD1 matching over 7 bases. V dropped 5 bases and J dropped 6; count of bases not matched to a gene: 6. The CDR3 consists of 14 residues. CDR1 SEHNR and CDR2 FQNEAQ come from the germline V gene (reference sequence). The CDR3 coding sequence is TGTGCCAGCAGCCAGACAGGGATAGCCGGGGAGCTGTTTTTT. Protein sequence: CASSQTGIAGELFF.

This clone was recorded only once. This chain joins TRBV18 and TRBJ2-1, with unresolved D. The germline V gene has CDR1 KGHSH and CDR2 LQKENI. CDR3 length: 16 residues. V lost 2 bases, J lost 0 bases, and 11 bases lay in between. The DNA of the CDR3 is TGTGCCAGCTCACCAGACTTTCTGAACTCCTACAATGAGCAGTTCTTC. Its protein is CASSPDFLNSYNEQFF.

V gene TRBV5-8 combines with J gene TRBJ2-2; a possible D gene is TRBD2 (5 bases). Trimming took off 1 base at V and 5 bases at J, with 15 bases between the two ends. This CDR3 is 16 amino acids long. Germline assignment: CDR1 SGHTS and CDR2 YDEGEE. The CDR3 coding sequence is TGTGCCAGCAGCTTGAGAGGGAGTAGTCAGACCGGGGAGCTGTTTTTT. It specifies CASSLRGSSQTGELFF. Together with reference TRBV5-8 and TRBJ2-2, the CDR3 gives the full variable domain: EAGVTQSPTHLIKTRGQQATLRCSPISGHTSVYWYQQALGLGLQFLLWYDEGEERNRGNFPPRFSGRQFPNYSSELNVNALELEDSALYLCASSLRGSSQTGELFFGEGSRLTVL.

The rearrangement uses TRBV30 and TRBJ2-7; perhaps TRBD2 as D (5 bases). The CDR3 is 15 amino acids. Germline CDR1 GTSNPN, CDR2 SVGIG (reference sequence). V was clipped by 0 bases and J by 2 bases, with 14 bases between them. The CDR3 DNA reads TGTGCCTGGAGTGTACTTAAGGGAGTCCCCTACGAGCAGTACTTC. Residues: CAWSVLKGVPYEQYF. Full variable domain (outside the CDR3, taken from reference TRBV30 and TRBJ2-7): SQTIHQWPATLVQPVGSPLSLECTVEGTSNPNLYWYRQAAGRGLQLLFYSVGIGQISSEVPQNLSASRPQDRQFILSSKKLLLSDSGFYLCAWSVLKGVPYEQYFGPGTRLTVT.

V usage is TRBV18 and J usage is TRBJ2-1; tentatively, D is TRBD1 (5 bases). The CDR3 runs to 13 residues. The germline gives CDR1 KGHSH, CDR2 LQKENI. V was shortened by 4 bases and J by 5 bases, with 9 bases between the two germline ends. CDR3 amino acids: CASSHDRHNEQFF. CDR3 DNA: TGTGCCAGCTCACACGACAGACACAATGAGCAGTTCTTC.

The CDR3 DNA is TGTGCCAGCAGAGGAACCGGGACACTCACCGGGGAGCTGTTTTTT. Translating gives CASRGTGTLTGELFF. This chain joins TRBV2 and TRBJ2-2, with D perhaps TRBD1 (6 bases). V was shortened by 6 bases and J by 4 bases, with 15 bases between the two germline ends. The germline V gene has CDR1 SNHLY and CDR2 FYNNEI. The CDR3 totals 15 residues.

The chain is built from TRBV6-1 and TRBJ2-7; 10 positions match TRBD2. CDR1 and CDR2 (germline): MNHNS, SASEGT. CDR3 length: 18 amino acids. The J segment lost 2 bases and the V segment lost 2 bases, leaving 12 bases of the junction unmatched. Here the CDR3 DNA reads TGTGCCAGCAGTGAAAGGGCTAGCGGGAGCCTGGGGACCTACGAGCAGTACTTC. It is translated as CASSERASGSLGTYEQYF.

The chain joins TRBV27 to TRBJ1-3, with D tentatively TRBD1 (6 bases). The germline gives CDR1 MNHEY, CDR2 SMNVEV (reference sequence). The germline V and J ends were trimmed by 6 bases and 4 bases, with 16 bases remaining between them. The CDR3 spans 15 residues. In nucleotides, the CDR3 is TGTGCCAGCAGGCGGGGGCTGAACGCCGGAAACACCATATATTTT. It yields the protein CASRRGLNAGNTIYF.

The chain recombines TRBV5-4 with TRBJ2-2, with 10 positions matching TRBD2. There are 16 residues in the CDR3. Trimming at V came to 3 bases and at J to 1 base, leaving 3 bases not matched to a gene. Germline values: CDR1 SGHNT, CDR2 YYREEE (reference sequence). CDR3 sequence: CASSSPSGGNTGELFF. The DNA for the CDR3 is TGTGCCAGCAGCTCCCCTAGCGGGGGGAACACCGGGGAGCTGTTTTTT.

In the case of this clone: Other DNA sequences in this specimen translate into the identical CDR3. The chain links TRBV30 to TRBJ1-1; 7 bases are shared with TRBD1. Germline loops: CDR1 GTSNPN, CDR2 SVGIG (reference sequence). This CDR3 is 13 amino acids long. Germline trimming cut 0 bases from V and 5 bases from J; bases unmatched to any gene: 3. This chain's CDR3 is CAWSVPGGTEAFF. In DNA, the CDR3 is TGTGCCTGGAGTGTCCCAGGGGGGACTGAAGCTTTCTTT.

The CDR3 region is CAISEDRGSYGYTF. The CDR3 DNA reads as TGTGCCATCAGTGAAGACAGGGGAAGCTATGGCTACACCTTC. V gene TRBV10-3 combines with J gene TRBJ1-2; 8 positions match TRBD1. J lost 4 bases, V lost 3 bases, and 4 bases had no gene match. This CDR3 spans 14 amino acids. CDR1 and CDR2 from the germline V gene are ENHRY and SYGVKD.

The rearrangement joins TRBV5-1 to TRBJ2-1; D is unresolved. In germline, CDR1 is SGHRS, CDR2 YFSETQ. The CDR3 extends over 14 amino acids. Trimming stripped 0 bases from V and 6 bases from J, with 10 bases between. CDR3 DNA sequence: TGCGCCAGCAGCTTGGTGTCCGGGTTCAATGAGCAGTTCTTC. Its protein is CASSLVSGFNEQFF.

This chain uses TRBV5-4 with TRBJ1-4, with D unclear. V was pared by 5 bases and J by 3 bases, with 11 bases between. The germline V gene has CDR1 SGHNT and CDR2 YYREEE (reference sequence). This CDR3 has 14 residues. This CDR3 is CASSPLGPNEKLFF. Written as DNA, the CDR3 is TGTGCCAGCAGTCCATTGGGCCCTAATGAAAAACTGTTTTTT.

In its sample, this clone was seen a few times. The chain links TRBV27 to TRBJ1-6; D not resolved. This CDR3 contains 15 residues. V was clipped by 3 bases and J by 13 bases, with 19 bases between them. Germline CDR1 reads MNHEY; CDR2 reads SMNVEV (reference sequence). This CDR3 is CASSFDRTETFPLHF. CDR3 bases: TGTGCCAGCAGTTTCGATCGGACGGAGACGTTCCCCCTCCACTTT.

About this clone itself: Additional DNA sequences in this sample encode the identical CDR3. This chain joins TRBV5-1 and TRBJ1-2; 11 bases map to TRBD1. V shed 4 bases and J 5 bases; nucleotides not matched to a gene: 4. This CDR3 comprises 14 residues. Germline CDR1 is SGHRS and CDR2 is YFSETQ. CDR3 protein: CASSPGQGDYGYTF. CDR3 bases: TGCGCCAGCAGCCCGGGACAGGGGGATTATGGCTACACCTTC.

J is TRBJ2-1 and V is TRBV18; possibly TRBD1 or TRBD2 for D (5 bases each). V was trimmed by 5 bases and J by 6 bases, leaving 11 bases between them. CDR1 and CDR2 (germline): KGHSH, LQKENI. This CDR3 is built from 13 residues. In nucleotides, the CDR3 is TGTGCCAGCTCAAACCGGGACGGCAATGAGCAGTTCTTC. Its translation is CASSNRDGNEQFF.

Of note for this clone: In the same sample, other DNA sequences code for this CDR3. V and J are TRBV10-3 and TRBJ1-6; unclear D gene. The V end was cut by 0 bases, the J end by 10 bases, with 7 bases between. Per the germline V gene, CDR1 is ENHRY and CDR2 is SYGVKD. The CDR3 has 13 residues. The CDR3 here is CAISESEVSPLHF. The DNA of the CDR3 is TGTGCCATCAGTGAGTCGGAAGTGTCACCCCTCCACTTT.

V usage is TRBV30 and J usage is TRBJ1-2, with D uncertain. This CDR3 spans 15 amino acids. CDR1 and CDR2 (germline): GTSNPN, SVGIG (reference sequence). V dropped 0 bases and J dropped 4 bases, with 15 bases sitting between them. The CDR3 DNA reads TGTGCCTGGAGTGTAACTGGGAATCCTTCCTATGGCTACACCTTC. It is translated as CAWSVTGNPSYGYTF.